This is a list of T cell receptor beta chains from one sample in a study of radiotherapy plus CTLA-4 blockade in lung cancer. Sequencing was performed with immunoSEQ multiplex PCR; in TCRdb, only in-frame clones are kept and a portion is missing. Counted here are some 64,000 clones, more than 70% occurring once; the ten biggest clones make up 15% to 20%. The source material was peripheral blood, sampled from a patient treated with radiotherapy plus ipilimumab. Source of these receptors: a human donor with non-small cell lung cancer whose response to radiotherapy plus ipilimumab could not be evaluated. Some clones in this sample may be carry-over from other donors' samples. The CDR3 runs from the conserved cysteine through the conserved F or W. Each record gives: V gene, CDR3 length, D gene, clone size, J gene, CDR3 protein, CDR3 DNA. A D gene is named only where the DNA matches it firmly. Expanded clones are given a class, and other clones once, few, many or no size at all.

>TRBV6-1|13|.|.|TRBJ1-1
CASRQGGDTEAFF
TGTGCCAGCAGACAGGGTGGTGACACTGAAGCTTTCTTT
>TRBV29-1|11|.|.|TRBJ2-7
CSVRGGQEQYF
TGCAGCGTCCGGGGGGGACAGGAGCAGTACTTC
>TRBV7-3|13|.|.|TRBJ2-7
CASSSGNGYEQYF
TGTGCCAGCAGTTCCGGGAACGGCTACGAGCAGTACTTC
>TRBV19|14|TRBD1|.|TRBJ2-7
CASRGTGASYEQYF
TGTGCCAGTAGGGGGACAGGGGCTTCCTACGAGCAGTACTTC
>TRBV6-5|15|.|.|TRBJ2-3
CATLTRFSSTDTQYF
TGTGCCACCCTTACACGCTTTTCTAGCACAGATACGCAGTATTTT
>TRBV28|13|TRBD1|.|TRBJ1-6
CASGDSYNSPLHF
TGTGCCAGCGGGGACAGTTATAATTCACCCCTCCACTTT
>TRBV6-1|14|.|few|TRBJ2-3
CASSPGDGTDTQYF
TGTGCCAGCAGTCCAGGGGACGGCACAGATACGCAGTATTTT
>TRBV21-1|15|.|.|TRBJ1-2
CASSPPRAYDYGYTF
TGTGCCAGCAGCCCACCCAGGGCCTACGACTATGGCTACACCTTC
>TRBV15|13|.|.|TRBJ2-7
CATSRVPSREQYF
TGTGCCACCAGCAGAGTACCCAGCAGGGAGCAGTACTTC
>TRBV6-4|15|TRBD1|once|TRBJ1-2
CASSPRRGGAYGYTF
TGTGCCAGCAGCCCCCGCCGAGGGGGCGCCTATGGCTACACCTTC
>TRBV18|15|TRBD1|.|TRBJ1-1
CASSPRGQLNTEAFF
TGTGCCAGCTCACCCCGGGGACAGCTGAACACTGAAGCTTTCTTT
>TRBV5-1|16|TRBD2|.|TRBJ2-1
CASSLERLAGQNEQFF
TGCGCCAGCAGCTTGGAAAGACTAGCGGGGCAAAATGAGCAGTTCTTC